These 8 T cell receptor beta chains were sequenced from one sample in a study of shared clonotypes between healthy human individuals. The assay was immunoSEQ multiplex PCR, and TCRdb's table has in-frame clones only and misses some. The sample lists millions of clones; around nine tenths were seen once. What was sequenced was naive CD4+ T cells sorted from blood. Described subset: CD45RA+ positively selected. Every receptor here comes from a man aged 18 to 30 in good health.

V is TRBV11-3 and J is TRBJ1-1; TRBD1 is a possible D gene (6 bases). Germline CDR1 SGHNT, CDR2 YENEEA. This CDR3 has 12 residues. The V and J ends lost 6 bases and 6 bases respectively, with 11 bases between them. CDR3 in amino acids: CASRSGAAEAFF. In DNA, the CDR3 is TGTGCCAGCAGATCAGGGGCGGCTGAAGCTTTCTTT.

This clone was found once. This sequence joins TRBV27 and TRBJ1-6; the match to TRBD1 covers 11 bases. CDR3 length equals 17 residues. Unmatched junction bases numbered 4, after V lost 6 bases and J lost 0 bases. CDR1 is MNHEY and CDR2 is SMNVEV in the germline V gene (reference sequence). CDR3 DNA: TGTGCCAGCAGGCCGGGACAGGGGGGCTCCTATAATTCACCCCTCCACTTT. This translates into CASRPGQGGSYNSPLHF.

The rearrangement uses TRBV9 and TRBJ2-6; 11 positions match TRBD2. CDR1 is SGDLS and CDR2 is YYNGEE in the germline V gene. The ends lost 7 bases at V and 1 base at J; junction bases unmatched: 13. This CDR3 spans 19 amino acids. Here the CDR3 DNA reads TGTGCCAGCTCTCTCTCGGGGGGACTAGCGGCGTCTGGGGCCAACGTCCTGACTTTC. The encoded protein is CASSLSGGLAASGANVLTF.

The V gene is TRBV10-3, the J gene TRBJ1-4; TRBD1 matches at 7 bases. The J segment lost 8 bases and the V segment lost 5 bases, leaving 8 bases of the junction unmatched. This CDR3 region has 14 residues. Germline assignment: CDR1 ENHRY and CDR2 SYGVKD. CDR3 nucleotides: TGTGCCATCAGTTCGGTCGGGGACAGCGAAAAACTGTTTTTT. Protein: CAISSVGDSEKLFF.

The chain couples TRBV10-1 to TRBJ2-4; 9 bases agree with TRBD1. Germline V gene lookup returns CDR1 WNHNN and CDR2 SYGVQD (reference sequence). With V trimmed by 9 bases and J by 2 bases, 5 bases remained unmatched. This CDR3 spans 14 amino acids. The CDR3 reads CASSQGASKNIQYF. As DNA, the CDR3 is TGCGCCAGTTCACAGGGGGCATCCAAAAACATTCAGTACTTC.

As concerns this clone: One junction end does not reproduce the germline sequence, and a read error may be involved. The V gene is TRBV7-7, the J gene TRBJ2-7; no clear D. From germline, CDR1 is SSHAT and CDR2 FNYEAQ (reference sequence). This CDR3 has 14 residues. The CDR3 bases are TGTGCTAGCAGCTTAGGTCCCGCAGGTTACGAGCAGTACTTC. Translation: CASSLGPAGYEQYF.

The CDR3 reads CASSSPGTRKNTEAFF. CDR3 bases: TGTGCCAGCAGTTCCCCCGGGACGCGAAAGAACACTGAAGCTTTCTTT. V gene TRBV6-5 combines with J gene TRBJ1-1; weak D call: TRBD1 (5 bases). CDR1 is MNHEY and CDR2 is SVGAGI in the germline V gene. V lost 4 bases, J lost 1 base, and 16 bases lay in between. The CDR3 covers 16 residues.

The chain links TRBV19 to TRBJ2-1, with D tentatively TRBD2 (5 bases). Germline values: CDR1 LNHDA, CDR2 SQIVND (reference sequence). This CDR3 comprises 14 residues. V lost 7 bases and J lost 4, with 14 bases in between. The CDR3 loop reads CASIARTGYNEQFF. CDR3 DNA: TGTGCCAGTATCGCCCGGACGGGATACAATGAGCAGTTCTTC.